This T cell receptor (beta chain) was captured by sequencing in a study of blood T cell repertoires in COVID-19. On the study more broadly: Some COVID-19 samples were acute and others convalescent; all came from the United States, Italy and Spain. In each case, the material was cDNA or gDNA derived from T cells, B-cell-depleted T cells, or PBMCs.

In the source study's methods: Estimated nucleated cell counts came from reference gene primer amplification. This table comes from immunoSEQ multiplex PCR, and its TCRdb copy is limited to in-frame clones, with some not included. The D gene and trimming were derived from the DNA, and the V and J assignments and clone size from that table. The table shows 250,000 to 300,000 clones, with roughly 90% occurring only once. This clone has a single count. Germline V CDR1 and CDR2: SGDLS, YYNGEE. Trimming removed 3 bases at V and 14 bases at J, with 17 bases between. This CDR3 spans 12 amino acids. Material: peripheral blood. This TCR was sampled from a woman aged 45 to 65 who had recovered from COVID-19. The J gene is TRBJ1-2, the V gene TRBV9, with D possibly matching TRBD1 (6 bases). This CDR3 reads CASSALGANMTF. The DNA of the CDR3 is TGTGCCAGCAGCGCATTGGGGGCGAATATGACCTTC.